The TCR beta chain under discussion was sequenced for a study of cytomegalovirus exposure and HLA in healthy donors (dated by TCRdb to about 2017). Describing the broader study: An earlier analysis of 587 of the donors reported 276 Gb of sequence data and approximately 120 million unique TCR beta sequences obtained from approximately 180 million T cells. An early release that covered around 590 HLA-typed donors contained around 300 gigabases of sequencing data and some 87 million unique TCR sequences. The genetic ancestry cluster associated with self-reported Caucasian donors included about four fifths of the approximately 430 genotyped donors. The aim of the study was to test whether cataloging public T cell receptors could identify signatures of past pathogen exposure. Using immunosequencing, the study profiled T cell repertoires from about 620 subjects and related those repertoires to cytomegalovirus serostatus. In addition to the first cohort of about 650 subjects, a separate validation cohort of around 110 different subjects was used. High-throughput TCR immunosequencing, statistical association of individual TCRs with disease status, and machine learning were combined to predict cytomegalovirus infection status. A later analysis re-analyzed previously published TCR beta repertoires from approximately 670 donors and added high-resolution HLA genotyping to study TCR occurrence patterns. Rather than drawing on any new phenotypic data, the later analysis identified candidate immune exposures from TCR beta sequences and the way those sequences occurred across donors. An earlier analysis of approximately 630 of the donors applied high-throughput TCR beta sequencing to assess whether each TCR beta V gene segment acted as functional or pseudogenic. Donor age, sex, ethnicity and CMV serostatus were compiled alongside the repertoire data. In a later genetic analysis, genome-wide SNP genotypes for about three fifths of the roughly 670 donors were used, and that subset was treated as a discovery cohort. Every repertoire in the discovery cohort had been generated on one and the same sequencing platform. HLA typing included class I and class II loci at four-digit resolution. The number of donors typed differed by locus, with about 629-640 for A, B, C, DRB1 and DQB1, around 520 for DQA1, about 610 for DPA1, and some 440 for DPB1. A few DR-DQ haplotypes were treated as single units for association and clustering because of strong linkage in the cohort. Across approximately 400 genotyped donors of the cohort, an average of about 240,000 unique TCR beta nucleotide sequences per donor were sequenced, and roughly 20% of those sequences were non-productive. Results the study describes overall, beyond this receptor: An earlier analysis of approximately 540 of the donors showed that most TCR beta V segments appeared in productive rearrangements either about 87% or about 30% of the time, which broadly matched IMGT annotations. The authors suggested that the approach could potentially be extended to other disease states and immunological phenotypes. A further reported finding was that TCR beta sequences accurately predicted the HLA-A and HLA-B alleles for most subjects in the first cohort. Only TCR beta chains were sequenced in this cohort, and the absence of alpha or paired-chain data limited detectable features. Because HLA typing was missing for some donors at each locus, association tests included only the typed subset. A few of the identified cytomegalovirus-associated TCR beta chains were confirmed in vitro to be specific for cytomegalovirus antigens. According to a later analysis, most CMV-associated TCR beta chains appeared to be HLA-restricted, and the HLA associations seemed to be driven largely by CMV exposure. In a later genetic analysis, fewer N-insertions in productive TCRs were reported among donors in an Asian-associated ancestry cluster than the roughly 640-donor mean. Seventeen rarely observed V segments, including chromosome 9 orphons, were excluded from the earlier analysis of some 590 of the donors because counts were too low. Several of the top co-occurrence clusters appeared to be linked to parvovirus B19, influenza, CMV and Epstein-Barr virus, according to a later analysis. The study listed over 150 TCR beta chains as associated with cytomegalovirus. According to a later analysis, TCR association rates differed among HLA loci, with DRB1 alleles showing the most associated TCRs and HLA-C alleles showing the fewest. A cluster of highly shared sequence variants was judged likely to represent a technical artifact of the sequencing pipeline. An association between a missense DCLRE1C variant and V-gene and J-gene trimming of TCR beta chains was found in a later genetic analysis and replicated in an independent cohort. Linkage disequilibrium might explain the correlated functional status among segregating V segments, but an unknown experimental factor could not be ruled out. In both the original and validation cohorts, the classifier was reported to diagnose cytomegalovirus status with high specificity and sensitivity. Across donors, most TCR sequences were observed very rarely, whereas some public TCRs were present in many individuals. When HLA alleles, especially DR and DQ, strongly co-occurred, attributing TCR associations to individual alleles was difficult. CMV serostatus was the only immune exposure information available for the cohort. Specific HLA alleles were associated with roughly 17,000 TCR beta sequences at a false discovery rate of 0.05 in a later analysis. Roughly uniform sequencing depth across donors was assumed in presence/absence analyses, although this assumption may not hold. Because the 87-base-pair reads could not distinguish some IMGT-functional V segments, including TRBV6-2 and TRBV6-3, those segments were excluded. In a later analysis, HLA-associated TCR beta chains were found to be more clonally expanded and to have lower generation probabilities than equally common non-associated chains.

Measured from the cysteine to the phenylalanine, the CDR3 is 15 residues long. Only the CDR3 DNA stays, 45 bases, in frame from base 1. Per the germline V gene (reference sequence), SEHNR is the CDR1 and FQNEAQ is the CDR2. V is pruned by 3 bases and J by 0 bases, leaving 2 bases of the junction without a gene match. The library was generated by the immunoSEQ multiplex PCR assay. The multiplex PCR relied on a mix of 60 forward primers for TCR Vbeta segments and 13 reverse primers for TCR Jbeta segments. Amplification of the CDR3 region of rearranged TCR beta genes was performed with a multiplex PCR assay on genomic DNA. The Illumina HiSeq System was used to sequence the amplified TCR beta libraries as 87-base-pair reads. On the study's bioinformatics: A later analysis counted tens of millions of unique TCR beta chains across the 666 repertoires, and 10 million to 12 million of these chains were shared by at least two donors. To remove PCR and sequencing errors, raw reads were error-corrected and collapsed into unique sequences using a nearest-neighbor algorithm that merged closely related sequences. CDR3 sequences were aligned to IMGT reference sequences to assign V, D and J gene segments. For a sequence to be retained, a match of at least six nucleotides to both a V gene segment and a J gene segment was required. A rearrangement was called productive if the CDR3 had no stop codons and remained in frame with V and J, and every other rearrangement was called non-productive. Following IMGT convention, CDR3 was defined as the stretch from the second conserved V-encoded cysteine to the conserved J-encoded phenylalanine. Sequences without an unambiguous match to a single V gene segment were excluded from the earlier analysis of several hundred of the donors. An earlier analysis of roughly 590 of the donors called V segments functional above 56.7% productive rearrangements and segregating when the between-donor standard deviation exceeded 5%. A statistical classification framework was built to diagnose cytomegalovirus status from the catalog of TCR beta chain sequences. In a later analysis, TCR nucleotide sequences were compared against IMGT/GENE-DB human TR gene sequences so that V and J genes could be assigned. The TCRdist pipeline was used in a later analysis to assign CDR3 sequences and most-parsimonious VDJ recombination scenarios. A later analysis defined each TCR beta chain by its CDR3 amino acid sequence plus V-gene family, and excluded reads lacking a unique V-gene family. In a later analysis, 450 to 600 highly shared, low-generation-probability nucleotide sequences were removed to address suspected cross-contamination and a sequencing artifact. In a later analysis, a clonal expansion index for each public chain was calculated from normalized within-repertoire ranks of inferred template counts. In a later analysis, generation probabilities were computed with a VDJ recombination model fitted to out-of-frame rearrangements, and the resulting probabilities were checked against IGoR. Hypergeometric tests were used in a later analysis to score TCR-TCR, TCR-HLA and TCR-CMV co-occurrence, with a repertoire-size bias correction applied to the TCR pairs. False discovery rates were estimated in a later analysis by permuting HLA or CMV assignments 20 times. A later analysis grouped co-occurring TCRs with DBSCAN, adding TCRdist sequence similarity when clustering within HLA-allele-positive subsets. For co-occurrence clustering, repertoires with fewer than 30,000 or more than 120,000 public chains were excluded, along with several repertoires with anomalous nucleotide sharing. TCRdb provides this immuneACCESS table in a form limited to in-frame rearrangements. Some clones are lacking; in checked studies, under half of them reflect an unresolved V gene, and why the rest are absent is not known. V, J and clone size derive from that table, while D and trimming were established from the DNA sequence. Here the sample has about 89,000 clones; approximately 76% occur a single time. Roughly 1.5% of the sample rests with the top ten.

As to this clone: Its binding antigen is unknown. Per-nucleotide qualities are absent, and no much larger clonotype sits a single base away.

The cohort was made up of 500 to 800 healthy bone marrow donors. At the time of sampling, all cohort members were nominally healthy, though unrecorded immune exposures were likely present. The donor was CMV seronegative and was included in the group of around 320 seronegative cohort members. Every donor gave a peripheral blood sample, and the peripheral blood mononuclear cells from that sample were used for TCR beta sequencing. Genomic DNA was extracted from the blood cell samples with the Qiagen DNeasy Blood Extraction Kit. The origin of this receptor is a male donor in good health and CMV-seronegative. Sequencing input: PBMCs. The chain couples TRBV7-9 to TRBJ2-1; TRBD1 matches 7 bases in the middle. At the DNA level, the sequence is TGTGCCAGCAGCTTCGACAGGGCCTCCTACAATGAGCAGTTCTTC. Translated, this gives CASSFDRASYNEQFF.